The 10 T cell receptor beta chains in this list originate from one sample, sequenced in a study. TCRdb ran MiXCR on the 5' RACE reads and lists one entry per CDR3 protein. Of about 8,000 distinct CDR3 sequences in the sample, 55% were seen once. Treg sorting used a CD4+CD25+CD127-/low gate. What was sequenced was Tregs sorted from a lymph node. The source of these receptors is a female donor with breast cancer.

V gene TRBV5-4 combines with J gene TRBJ2-7, with D unclear. The V gene's germline CDR1 is SGHNT and CDR2 YYREEE (reference sequence). The germline V and J ends were trimmed by 3 bases and 3 bases, with 10 bases remaining between them. The CDR3 totals 13 residues. The CDR3 nucleotides are TGTGCCAGCAGCTCTAGATTGAGCTACGAGCAGTACTTC. Its translation is CASSSRLSYEQYF.

The V and J genes are TRBV4-3 and TRBJ2-3; 9 bases map to TRBD2. J was trimmed by 11 bases and V by 0 bases; bases with no gene match: 9. The CDR3 is 15 amino acids. Germline lookup yields CDR1 LGHNA and CDR2 YSLEER. The CDR3 coding sequence is TGCGCCAGCAGCCAAGATCGACTAGCGGAGCCCAGGCAGTATTTT. This encodes CASSQDRLAEPRQYF.

The rearrangement joins TRBV4-3 to TRBJ2-5; perhaps TRBD2 as D (6 bases). The V end was cut by 3 bases, the J end by 5 bases, with 10 bases between. Germline V gene sequence: CDR1 LGHNA, CDR2 YSLEER. The length of the CDR3 is 13 residues. CDR3 sequence (DNA): TGCGCCAGCAGCCAGGGACTTTGGGAGACCCAGTACTTC. It encodes CASSQGLWETQYF.

On this clonotype: The CDR3 ends on some other residue instead of the conserved phenylalanine or tryptophan, so this is likely a read error. The chain is built from TRBV7-3 and TRBJ1-1; 7 positions match TRBD1. The CDR3 is 13 amino acids. V lost 5 bases to trimming and J lost 6 bases; unmatched junction nucleotides: 6. The germline V gene has CDR1 SGHTA and CDR2 FQGTGA. The CDR3: CASSEGAGAEAFL. As DNA, the CDR3 is TGTGCCAGCAGCGAGGGGGCTGGGGCTGAAGCTTTCCTT.

This chain uses TRBV20-1 with TRBJ2-7; 10 bases are a match to TRBD2. The CDR3 has 13 amino acids. Losses at the gene ends were 5 bases for V and 4 bases for J; bases not matched to a gene: 5. Germline V CDR1 and CDR2: DFQATT, SNEGSKA (reference sequence). As DNA, the CDR3 is TGCAGTGCTTCCGGGACTAGCGAATACGAGCAGTACGTC. It codes for CSASGTSEYEQYV.

In nucleotides, the CDR3 is TGTGCCAGCAGTACCGAAGGGACGGTGGGCACTGAAGCTTTCTTT. It is translated as CASSTEGTVGTEAFF. The chain carries TRBV12-3 or TRBV12-4 and TRBJ1-1; D might be TRBD1 (5 bases). V lost 5 bases and J 4 bases, leaving 17 bases between the germline ends. The CDR3 runs to 15 residues.

Note on this clonotype: A read error may produce the germline difference seen at one junction end. The chain joins TRBV20-1 to TRBJ2-3; 9 bases match TRBD2. Germline V gene lookup returns CDR1 DFQATT and CDR2 SNEGSKA (reference sequence). The CDR3 is 12 amino acids. The CDR3 reads CGGTSRTDTQYF. In nucleotides, the CDR3 is TGCGGTGGGACTAGCCGGACAGATACGCAGTACTTT.

J is TRBJ2-1 and V is TRBV7-2; D is undetermined. Germline V gives CDR1 SGHTA, CDR2 FQGNSA. This CDR3 is built from 15 residues. V dropped 5 bases and J dropped 3 bases, with 14 bases sitting between them. The chain's CDR3 is CASSRIGGSYNEQFF. The CDR3 nucleotides are TGTGCCAGCAGCCGCATTGGCGGAAGCTACAATGAGCAGTTCTTC.

The chain carries TRBV20-1 and TRBJ2-1; 7 positions match TRBD2. Trimming removed 1 base from V and 4 bases from J; junction bases left unmatched: 7. CDR3 size: 15 residues. The germline V gene has CDR1 DFQATT and CDR2 SNEGSKA (reference sequence). Here the CDR3 DNA reads TGCAGTGCTAGAGTTCGAGCGGGAAGTTACAATGAGCAGTTCTTC. Protein product: CSARVRAGSYNEQFF.

The V and J genes are TRBV20-1 and TRBJ2-5, with D perhaps matching TRBD2 (7 bases). The CDR3 runs to 14 residues. The germline gives CDR1 DFQATT, CDR2 SNEGSKA (reference sequence). Trimming pared 3 bases from V and 11 bases from J, leaving 22 bases between. CDR3 sequence (DNA): TGCAGTGCTAGGGGGGGGCCCCTAAGACCGGGGCAGTACTTC. Residues: CSARGGPLRPGQYF.